These T cell receptor beta chains were read from a single sample in a study of blood T cell repertoires in COVID-19. Profiling relied on immunoSEQ multiplex PCR, and the TCRdb table lists in-frame clones only, not all of them. The sample comprises approximately 170,000 clones, roughly four fifths of which are singletons, and about 2.7% rests with the top ten. What was sequenced was peripheral blood. The receptors stem from a woman older than 75 with COVID-19, enrolled during active disease. The conserved cysteine and the conserved F or W are not part of the CDR3 here. The order of the fields is J gene, V gene, CDR3 protein.

TRBJ2-2 | TRBV18 | ASSTQGADTGELF
TRBJ2-1 | TRBV15 | ATSRGGTSGGNEQF
TRBJ1-2 | TRBV21-1 | ASSKVPRSCYGYT
TRBJ1-6 | TRBV30 | AWREGRYNSPLH
TRBJ2-7 | TRBV7-8 | ASSRRWQQY
TRBJ2-7 | TRBV6-5 | ASRINRDRGYEQY
TRBJ2-7 | TRBV4-2 | ASSPDTYEQY
TRBJ2-1 | TRBV6-6 | AGSSGSSYNEQF
TRBJ1-1 | TRBV11-1 | ASSHGQGRAEAF
TRBJ1-1 | TRBV7-2 | ASSLYRPRETEAF
TRBJ2-2 | TRBV2 | ASTGFVGELF
TRBJ1-2 | TRBV2 | ASSVIRDGHGYT
TRBJ2-7 | TRBV27 | ASVGRGRGGQY
TRBJ2-7 | TRBV5-1 | ASSSGLAESYEQY
TRBJ1-1 | TRBV9 | ASSVATEGNTEAF
TRBJ1-2 | TRBV5-1 | ASSLSLANYGYT
TRBJ1-2 | TRBV4-1 | ASSRDRERVADGYT
TRBJ1-2 | TRBV2 | ASSVEAGYT
TRBJ2-3 | TRBV7-3 | ASSLGPQGASDTQY
TRBJ1-4 | TRBV5-4 | ASSRGRGGEKLF
TRBJ1-2 | TRBV19 | ASRRDRGLEDYGYT
TRBJ2-1 | TRBV7-9 | ASSLFGGNNEQF
TRBJ1-2 | TRBV4-3 | ASSQDLVSGLYGYT
TRBJ2-1 | TRBV28 | ASISGGNYNEQF
TRBJ1-2 | TRBV5-1 | ASSLEGQGNYGYT
TRBJ2-3 | TRBV28 | ASTPVGQKTDTQY
TRBJ2-5 | TRBV6-5 | ASNELAGQETQY
TRBJ1-5 | TRBV24-1 | ATSTPDRGDQPQH